This T cell receptor beta chain was sequenced during a study of T cells after yellow fever vaccination. This clonotype was recorded a few times. From the 5' RACE reads, TCRdb called clonotypes with MiXCR, one entry per CDR3 protein. The data contain roughly 520,000 distinct CDR3 sequences, 20% to 25% of them seen just once; the ten biggest clones take up 16%. V trimming: 4 bases; J trimming: 0 bases; junction bases outside the gene matches: 4. CDR3 length equals 16 residues. Germline CDR1 and CDR2: ENHRY and SYGVKD. The chain carries TRBV10-3 and TRBJ2-1, with 9 bases matching TRBD1. The TCR comes from a man in his late teens or twenties who received the YFV17D yellow fever vaccine. This sample comprised PBMCs, obtained about 20 days after the first yellow fever vaccination. CDR3 DNA sequence: TGTGCCATCAGTGGGACAGGGGAATCCTCCTACAATGAGCAGTTCTTC. It is translated as CAISGTGESSYNEQFF.